These 16 T cell receptor beta chains came from one sample sequenced in a study of T cell repertoires in ileal Crohn's disease. Specified time point: inflamed ileum from the surgical specimen. Method: immunoSEQ multiplex PCR; TCRdb's copy keeps in-frame clones and lacks some. In the table there are 15,000 or so clones, approximately 80% of which are singletons. The sequenced sample consisted of ileal tissue. The receptors derive from an adult with Crohn's disease.

The gene calls are TRBV19 and TRBJ2-5; D might be TRBD1 (6 bases). V was pared by 3 bases and J by 5 bases, with 10 bases between. Germline CDR1 and CDR2: LNHDA and SQIVND (reference sequence). The CDR3 loop spans 13 amino acids. CDR3 amino acids: CASSMGALETQYF. The CDR3 nucleotides read TGTGCCAGTAGTATGGGGGCTTTGGAGACCCAGTACTTC.

The chain joins TRBV2 to TRBJ2-7; D is perhaps TRBD1 or TRBD2 (5 bases each). The ends were cut back, 3 bases at V and 0 bases at J, with 15 bases in the middle. Germline lookup yields CDR1 SNHLY and CDR2 FYNNEI. This CDR3 contains 16 residues. The CDR3 protein is CASSDGGTFSSYEQYF. The CDR3 DNA reads as TGTGCCAGCAGTGATGGGGGAACCTTTAGCTCCTACGAGCAGTACTTC.

The chain recombines TRBV27 with TRBJ2-5; D not certain. This CDR3 has 14 residues. The V end lost 10 bases, the J end lost 0 bases, and 15 bases lay between the germline ends. The germline V gene encodes CDR1 MNHEY and CDR2 SMNVEV (reference sequence). The CDR3 loop reads CATKVVGDQETQYF. As DNA, the CDR3 is TGTGCCACCAAGGTTGTGGGTGACCAAGAGACCCAGTACTTC.

The chain couples TRBV6-1 to TRBJ2-1, with a weak D call TRBD1 (6 bases). CDR3 length: 15 amino acids. Trimming removed 1 base from V and 3 bases from J, with 10 bases in between. Germline CDR1 MNHNS, CDR2 SASEGT. CDR3 bases: TGTGCCAGCAGTGAAGGGACAGCCGACTACAATGAGCAGTTCTTC. This translates into CASSEGTADYNEQFF.

The V and J genes are TRBV28 and TRBJ1-4; 7 bases match TRBD1. Germline CDR1 reads MDHEN; CDR2 reads SYDVKM. V shed 10 bases and J 8 bases; nucleotides not matched to a gene: 13. CDR3 size: 14 residues. The CDR3 sequence: CATTGQAWGEKLFF. CDR3 bases: TGTGCCACCACCGGACAGGCCTGGGGGGAAAAACTGTTTTTT.

The V gene is TRBV11-1, the J gene TRBJ2-5; the match to TRBD1 covers 11 bases. The CDR3 consists of 15 residues. V gave up 5 bases and J gave up 5 bases; unmatched junction bases: 7. The V gene's germline CDR1 is SGHAT and CDR2 FQDESV (reference sequence). The CDR3 region is CASSARTGGGETQYF. The CDR3 DNA reads TGTGCCAGCAGCGCCCGGACAGGGGGCGGGGAGACCCAGTACTTC.

The genes are TRBV27 and TRBJ2-3; the D is unclear. This CDR3 spans 13 amino acids. Trimming took 3 bases from V and 2 from J, leaving 6 bases between them. Germline CDR1 MNHEY, CDR2 SMNVEV (reference sequence). CDR3 region: CASSFSYTDTQYF. DNA for the CDR3: TGTGCCAGCAGTTTTTCGTACACAGATACGCAGTATTTT.

The chain uses TRBV5-6 and TRBJ2-7; 7 bases align to TRBD1. This CDR3 region has 14 residues. The trim removed 6 bases at V and 6 bases at J, leaving 12 bases unmatched. Per the germline V gene, CDR1 is SGHDT and CDR2 is YYEEEE. Here the CDR3 DNA reads TGTGCCAGCACCGAGACAGGGCGGGTCGGCGAGCAGTACTTC. It encodes CASTETGRVGEQYF. Full variable domain (remainder filled in from reference TRBV5-6 and TRBJ2-7): DAGVTQSPTHLIKTRGQQVTLRCSPKSGHDTVSWYQQALGQGPQFIFQYYEEEERQRGNFPDRFSGHQFPNYSSELNVNALLLGDSALYLCASTETGRVGEQYFGPGTRLTVT.

This clone was seen only a few times. The CDR3 is CASSLEARANNSPLHF. In DNA form, the CDR3 reads TGTGCCAGCAGCTTAGAAGCCAGAGCGAATAATTCACCCCTCCACTTT. The chain couples TRBV7-8 to TRBJ1-6; D gene ambiguous. This CDR3 region has 16 residues. Trimming took 1 base from V and 5 from J, leaving 12 bases between them. Germline V gene lookup returns CDR1 SGHVS and CDR2 FQNEAQ.

Here the CDR3 reads CASSPGLADTDTQYF. CDR3 in DNA: TGTGCCAGCAGCCCGGGACTAGCGGACACAGATACGCAGTATTTT. The V gene is TRBV4-2, the J gene TRBJ2-3; the match to TRBD2 covers 11 bases. There are 15 residues in the CDR3. CDR1 is LGHNA, CDR2 YNFKEQ, per germline. V gave up 4 bases and J gave up 2 bases; unmatched junction bases: 2.

The CDR3 sequence is CASSGGATNEKLFF. In nucleotides, the CDR3 is TGCGCCAGCTCAGGAGGAGCAACTAATGAAAAACTGTTTTTT. The rearrangement joins TRBV10-2 to TRBJ1-4; D gene uncertain. Trimming removed 8 bases from V and 0 bases from J, with 10 bases in between. Germline V gives CDR1 WSHSY, CDR2 SAAADI. This CDR3 has 14 residues.

The rearrangement links TRBV6-6 to TRBJ2-7, with D possibly matching TRBD2 (5 bases). Trimming left V 5 bases short and J 6 bases short, with 17 bases between. There are 14 residues in the CDR3. CDR1 and CDR2 (germline): MNHNY, SVGAGI (reference sequence). CDR3 in amino acids: CASSTVGAGVEQYF. For the CDR3, the DNA is TGTGCCAGCAGTACGGTAGGCGCCGGGGTCGAGCAGTACTTC.

This clone has just one count. The rearrangement joins TRBV19 to TRBJ1-2; D gene uncertain. Trimming cost V 5 bases and J 4 bases, with 8 bases left between them. This CDR3 region has 12 residues. Germline CDR1 and CDR2: LNHDA and SQIVND (reference sequence). The CDR3 sequence is CASSPWGYGYTF. Written as DNA, the CDR3 is TGTGCCAGTAGTCCATGGGGCTATGGCTACACCTTC.

The chain recombines TRBV19 with TRBJ2-2, with D hard to call. The CDR3 sequence is 15 residues long. Per germline, CDR1 LNHDA and CDR2 SQIVND (reference sequence). V lost 5 bases and J lost 5, with 15 bases in between. The CDR3 sequence: CASSRVSLGTGELFF. The CDR3, as DNA: TGTGCCAGTAGTCGTGTATCCCTAGGGACCGGGGAGCTGTTTTTT.

V gene TRBV7-9 combines with J gene TRBJ2-7, with 9 positions matching TRBD2. The CDR3 is made up of 14 amino acids. Germline CDR1 SEHNR, CDR2 FQNEAQ (reference sequence). Trimming took 5 bases from V and 4 from J; bases not matched to a gene: 6. The CDR3: CASSLGTSLYEQYF. CDR3 DNA sequence: TGTGCCAGCAGCCTCGGGACTAGCCTTTACGAGCAGTACTTC.

The rearrangement joins TRBV5-1 to TRBJ2-7; TRBD1 might be the D (5 bases). Trimming removed 0 bases at V and 4 bases at J, with 11 bases between. The CDR3 is made up of 14 amino acids. Germline V gives CDR1 SGHRS, CDR2 YFSETQ. In DNA, the CDR3 is TGCGCCAGCAGCTTGGTGGACAAACGGTACGAGCAGTACTTC. This gives the protein CASSLVDKRYEQYF.